This TCR beta chain stems from a study of cytomegalovirus exposure and HLA in healthy donors. Primers: 60 Vbeta forward and 13 Jbeta reverse. Here immunoSEQ multiplex PCR was the method, and the copy in TCRdb shows in-frame clones only, minus some. The sample's table shows roughly 50,000 clones. The CDR3 loop spans 16 amino acids. V trimming: 0 bases; J trimming: 5 bases; junction bases outside the gene matches: 10. Per germline, CDR1 SGDLS and CDR2 YYNGEE. The rearrangement uses TRBV9 and TRBJ2-7, with 8 bases aligning to TRBD2. The receptor's source is a woman between 55 and 75 years old in good health and CMV-seropositive. The sequenced material came from PBMCs. CDR3 nucleotide sequence: TGTGCCAGCAGCGTAGCTACGGGGGGGCCTCTCGACGAGCAGTACTTC. Translating gives CASSVATGGPLDEQYF.